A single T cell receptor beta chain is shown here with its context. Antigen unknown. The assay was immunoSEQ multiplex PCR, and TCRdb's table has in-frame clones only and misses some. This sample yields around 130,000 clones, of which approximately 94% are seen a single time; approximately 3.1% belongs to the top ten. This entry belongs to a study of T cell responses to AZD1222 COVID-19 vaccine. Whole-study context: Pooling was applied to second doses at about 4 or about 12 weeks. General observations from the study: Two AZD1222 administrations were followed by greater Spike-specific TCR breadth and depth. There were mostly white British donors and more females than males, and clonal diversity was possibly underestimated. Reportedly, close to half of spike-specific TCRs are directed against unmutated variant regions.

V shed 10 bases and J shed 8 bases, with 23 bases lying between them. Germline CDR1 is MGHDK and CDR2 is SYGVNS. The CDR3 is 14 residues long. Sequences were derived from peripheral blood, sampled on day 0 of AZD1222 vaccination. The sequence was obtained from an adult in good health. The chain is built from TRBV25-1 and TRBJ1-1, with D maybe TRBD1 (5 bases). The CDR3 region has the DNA TGTGCCACTAAACAAATGGGGACCGGGGGAGAAGCTTTCTTT. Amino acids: CATKQMGTGGEAFF.